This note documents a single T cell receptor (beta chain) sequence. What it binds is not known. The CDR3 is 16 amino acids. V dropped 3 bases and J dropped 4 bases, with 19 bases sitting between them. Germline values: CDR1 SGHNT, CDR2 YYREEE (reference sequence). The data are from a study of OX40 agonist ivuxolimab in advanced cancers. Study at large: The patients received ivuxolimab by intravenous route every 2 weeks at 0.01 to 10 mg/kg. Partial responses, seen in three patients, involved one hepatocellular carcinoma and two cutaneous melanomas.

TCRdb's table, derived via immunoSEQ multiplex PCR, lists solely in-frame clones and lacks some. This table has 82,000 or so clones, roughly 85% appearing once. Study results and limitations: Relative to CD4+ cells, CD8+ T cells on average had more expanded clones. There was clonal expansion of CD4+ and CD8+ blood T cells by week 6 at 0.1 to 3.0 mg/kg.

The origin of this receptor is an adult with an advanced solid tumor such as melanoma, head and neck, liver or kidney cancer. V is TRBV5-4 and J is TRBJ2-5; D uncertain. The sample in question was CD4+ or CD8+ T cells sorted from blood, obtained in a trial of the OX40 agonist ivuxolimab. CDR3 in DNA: TGTGCCAGCAGCTCTGGTGAAAGGAGAATTGGAGAGACCCAGTACTTC. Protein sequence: CASSSGERRIGETQYF.